Below are 26 T cell receptor beta chains sequenced from a single sample in a study of read filtering for tumor transcriptome and immune sequencing (dated by TCRdb to about 2020). TCRdb lists the instrument as Illumina HiSeq 4000. TCR libraries were constructed from approximately 360 ng RNA using the Immunoverse kit, and molecular barcoded adaptors covering alpha/delta and beta/gamma chains were employed. TCRdb reprocessing: public reads trimmed at Q25 with fastp, clones called with MiXCR, in-frame beta chains kept. Rows are unified per CDR3 protein, each entry keeping the most common DNA and genes. The sample data list 35,000 to 50,000 distinct CDR3 sequences, and about an eighth of these were observed just once. The ten most abundant clones make up about 35% of the sample. The sample comprised a population of CD138-negative cells sorted from bone marrow. The cell subset or site label for this specimen denotes: bone marrow mononuclear cells depleted of CD138+ plasma/myeloma cells by negative magnetic selection. Receptor source: a donor at least 40 years old with multiple myeloma.

This clonotype was seen repeatedly, ten times or more. In DNA form, the CDR3 reads TGTGCCAGCAGCCAACAAGGGCACTACGAGCAGTACTTC. Translation gives CASSQQGHYEQYF. This rearrangement joins TRBV3-1 to TRBJ2-7; no clear D gene. This CDR3 spans 13 amino acids. The germline CDR1 and CDR2 sequences are LGHDT and YNNKEL (reference sequence). Trimming shortened V by 2 bases and J by 3 bases, and 8 bases separated the two germline ends.

This clonotype was counted at least ten times. This chain joins TRBV7-3 and TRBJ2-3; D is possibly TRBD2 (6 bases). V was clipped by 0 bases and J by 6 bases, with 10 bases between them. This CDR3 contains 14 residues. Germline values: CDR1 SGHTA, CDR2 FQGTGA. Here the CDR3 reads CASSLTGGEDTQYF. In nucleotides, the CDR3 is TGTGCCAGCAGCTTAACAGGAGGGGAGGATACGCAGTATTTT.

This clonotype was seen repeatedly, ten times or more. This chain connects TRBV29-1 to TRBJ2-5, with D possibly TRBD1 on 5 matching bases. The V end lost 0 bases, the J end lost 4 bases, and 12 bases lay between the germline ends. Germline CDR1 reads SQVTM; CDR2 reads ANQGSEA. The CDR3 extends over 14 amino acids. The CDR3 is CSVEDFGQGETQYF. In DNA, the CDR3 is TGCAGCGTTGAAGATTTCGGCCAGGGAGAGACCCAGTACTTC. The complete variable domain, with remaining parts taken from reference TRBV29-1 and TRBJ2-5, reads SAVISQKPSRDICQRGTSLTIQCQVDSQVTMMFWYRQQPGQSLTLIATANQGSEATYESGFVIDKFPISRPNLTFSTLTVSNMSPEDSSIYLCSVEDFGQGETQYFGPGTRLLVL.

This clonotype was detected ten times or more. J is TRBJ2-3 and V is TRBV11-2; D ambiguous. From germline, CDR1 is SGHAT and CDR2 FQNNGV. The CDR3 has 12 amino acids. V dropped 0 bases and J dropped 10 bases, with 8 bases sitting between them. This chain's CDR3 is CASSLEETAQYF. The DNA for the CDR3 is TGTGCCAGCAGCTTAGAGGAAACGGCGCAGTATTTT.

This clonotype was counted many times. The CDR3, as DNA: TGCAGTGCTAACAGTCCAAGCACAGATACGCAGTATTTT. Translation: CSANSPSTDTQYF. The chain joins TRBV20-1 to TRBJ2-3; D gene unclear. This CDR3 has 13 amino acids. V dropped 4 bases and J dropped 0 bases, with 8 bases sitting between them. Germline CDR1 DFQATT, CDR2 SNEGSKA (reference sequence).

With regard to this clonotype: This may be a read error, as it is one base from a much larger clone. This sequence joins TRBV6-2 or TRBV6-3 and TRBJ2-7; TRBD2 matches at 11 bases. This CDR3 is 14 amino acids long. Looked up from germline, CDR1 is MNHEY and CDR2 is SVGEGT. The CDR3 coding sequence is TGTGCCAGCACCGACGGGGGACTAGCGGACGAGCAGCACTTC. Translated: CASTDGGLADEQHF.

This clonotype was picked up many times. The chain is built from TRBV11-2 and TRBJ1-6, with D tentatively TRBD1 (5 bases). V lost 6 bases, J lost 13 bases, and 19 bases lay in between. The CDR3 is 14 residues long. CDR1 is SGHAT and CDR2 is FQNNGV in the germline V gene. The CDR3 DNA is TGTGCCAGCAGGTCCGGGACCGGGAGTTATCCCCTCCACTTT. Its protein is CASRSGTGSYPLHF.

Many counts were recorded for this clonotype. The chain links TRBV5-6 to TRBJ2-1, with a possible D match to TRBD1 (6 bases). The CDR3 runs 13 residues. Germline V gene data show CDR1 as SGHDT and CDR2 as YYEEEE. Trimming shortened V by 4 bases and J by 9 bases, and 14 bases separated the two germline ends. The CDR3 sequence is CASSPGHVREQFF. The CDR3 nucleotides are TGTGCCAGCAGCCCGGGACATGTCCGTGAGCAGTTCTTC.

As concerns this clonotype: One base away lies a much larger clone, so this may be a sequencing read error. The J gene is TRBJ1-2, the V gene TRBV12-3 or TRBV12-4; D remains ambiguous. CDR3 length: 12 residues. CDR3 region: CASGFLGNGYTF. Here the CDR3 DNA reads TGTGCCAGCGGTTTTTTGGGGAATGGCTACACCTTC.

This clonotype was detected many times. The rearrangement joins TRBV5-1 to TRBJ2-1; D possibly corresponds to TRBD1 (5 bases). Per the germline V gene, CDR1 is SGHRS and CDR2 is YFSETQ. Trimming removed 0 bases from V and 10 bases from J, with 20 bases in between. The CDR3 sequence is 16 residues long. Here the CDR3 reads CASSLGQVSLRGEQFF. As DNA, the CDR3 is TGCGCCAGCAGCTTGGGGCAGGTATCCCTAAGGGGCGAGCAGTTCTTC.

Many counts were recorded for this clonotype. The rearrangement links TRBV4-1 to TRBJ2-5; perhaps TRBD1 as D (5 bases). V gave up 0 bases and J gave up 5 bases, with 22 bases separating them. The germline V gene encodes CDR1 MGHRA and CDR2 YSYEKL. The CDR3 runs to 18 residues. Here the CDR3 reads CASSQDPQGLRRFETQYF. The DNA of the CDR3 is TGCGCCAGCAGCCAAGATCCGCAGGGTCTACGGCGGTTCGAGACCCAGTACTTC.

There are many counts of this clonotype. The chain uses TRBV20-1 and TRBJ2-7, with 7 positions matching TRBD1. The trim removed 0 bases at V and 1 base at J, leaving 9 bases unmatched. CDR1 DFQATT and CDR2 SNEGSKA come from the germline V gene (reference sequence). The CDR3 totals 16 residues. The CDR3 here is CSARDRGQTPSYEQYF. In nucleotides, the CDR3 is TGCAGTGCTAGAGATCGGGGACAGACCCCTTCCTACGAGCAGTACTTC.

This clonotype occurred many times. The rearrangement uses TRBV9 and TRBJ2-1, with TRBD2 identical over 10 bases. CDR3 length: 15 residues. Germline CDR1 reads SGDLS; CDR2 reads YYNGEE. V shed 4 bases and J 2 bases; nucleotides not matched to a gene: 3. This chain's CDR3 is CASSRTSGTYNEQFF. CDR3 sequence (DNA): TGTGCCAGCAGCCGGACTAGCGGTACCTACAATGAGCAGTTCTTC.

This clonotype was seen a handful of times. Being one base from a much bigger clone, this may be a read error. V usage is TRBV6-1 and J usage is TRBJ2-5, with D possibly matching TRBD2 (6 bases). CDR3 size: 13 residues. Germline V lookup: CDR1 MNHNS, CDR2 SASEGT. For the CDR3, the DNA is TGTGCCAGCAGTGAAGTCTTTCGGGAGACCCGGTACTTC. This sequence encodes CASSEVFRETRYF.

This clonotype was detected ten times or more. The V gene is TRBV3-1, the J gene TRBJ2-2, with D possibly called TRBD1 or TRBD2 (6 bases each). The CDR3 runs to 14 residues. V was pared by 2 bases and J by 3 bases, with 7 bases between. Germline V gene lookup returns CDR1 LGHDT and CDR2 YNNKEL (reference sequence). In DNA, the CDR3 is TGTGCCAGCAGCCAACGGGGGCACACCGGGGAGCTGTTTTTT. Its translation: CASSQRGHTGELFF.

This clonotype was seen many times. V and J are TRBV3-1 and TRBJ2-5; no reliable D call. CDR3 size: 14 residues. Germline values: CDR1 LGHDT, CDR2 YNNKEL (reference sequence). The V end lost 4 bases, the J end lost 5 bases, and 14 bases lay between the germline ends. CDR3 DNA sequence: TGTGCCAGCAGCCCTGGCCCCCCCGTGGAGACCCAGTACTTC. It yields the protein CASSPGPPVETQYF.

The table lists this clonotype with many counts. The chain combines TRBV15 with TRBJ1-4; D is undetermined. Germline loops: CDR1 LNHNV, CDR2 YYDKDF (reference sequence). The germline V and J ends were trimmed by 5 bases and 6 bases, with 7 bases remaining between them. CDR3 length equals 12 residues. CDR3 DNA: TGTGCCACCAGCCGGTTGGATGAAAAACTGTTTTTT. This sequence encodes CATSRLDEKLFF. Full variable domain (rest looked up from reference TRBV15 and TRBJ1-4): DAMVIQNPRYQVTQFGKPVTLSCSQTLNHNVMYWYQQKSSQAPKLLFHYYDKDFNNEADTPDNFQSRRPNTSFCFLDIRSPGLGDTAMYLCATSRLDEKLFFGSGTQLSVL.

This clonotype was seen ten or more times. The chain uses TRBV5-1 and TRBJ2-1; perhaps TRBD2 as D (6 bases). The germline CDR1 and CDR2 sequences are SGHRS and YFSETQ. Trimming took off 9 bases at V and 8 bases at J, with 21 bases between the two ends. The CDR3 is 14 amino acids. The DNA for the CDR3 is TGCGCCACCTCCTACTCCCGGGGGATGGATGAGCAGTTCTTC. Translated: CATSYSRGMDEQFF. Complete variable domain (other parts from reference TRBV5-1 and TRBJ2-1): KAGVTQTPRYLIKTRGQQVTLSCSPISGHRSVSWYQQTPGQGLQFLFEYFSETQRNKGNFPGRFSGRQFSNSRSEMNVSTLELGDSALYLCATSYSRGMDEQFFGPGTRLTVL.

This clonotype was seen at least ten times. The chain has TRBV28 and TRBJ1-4, with no clear D. Trimming took 5 bases from V and 8 from J, leaving 21 bases between them. Germline CDR1 is MDHEN and CDR2 is SYDVKM. The CDR3 spans 16 residues. The CDR3 protein is CASSPPGSSGGEKLFF. CDR3 bases: TGTGCCAGCAGTCCCCCGGGCTCATCTGGAGGGGAAAAACTGTTTTTT. Variable domain in full (rest from reference TRBV28 and TRBJ1-4): DVKVTQSSRYLVKRTGEKVFLECVQDMDHENMFWYRQDPGLGLRLIYFSYDVKMKEKGDIPEGYSVSREKKERFSLILESASTNQTSMYLCASSPPGSSGGEKLFFGSGTQLSVL.

This clonotype has a count of ten or more. The chain employs TRBV28 and TRBJ2-3; D may be TRBD1 (6 bases). V lost 9 bases and J 6 bases, leaving 16 bases between the germline ends. The CDR3 runs 13 residues. The germline V gene has CDR1 MDHEN and CDR2 SYDVKM. Here the CDR3 reads CASTGNGMDTQYF. CDR3 nucleotide sequence: TGTGCCAGTACAGGGAACGGAATGGATACGCAGTATTTT.

Ten or more counts support this clonotype. V gene TRBV20-1 combines with J gene TRBJ1-1; no definite D call. Deletions cut 4 bases from V and 0 bases from J, with 6 bases between. Germline V lookup: CDR1 DFQATT, CDR2 SNEGSKA (reference sequence). The CDR3 contains 12 residues. The CDR3 DNA reads TGCAGTGCTAAAAGCCTGAACACTGAAGCTTTCTTT. Its protein product is CSAKSLNTEAFF.

This clonotype was found many times. The chain is built from TRBV23-1 and TRBJ2-7; no definite D call. TRBV23-1 is annotated as an ORF whose role is uncertain. The CDR3 has 14 amino acids. With 4 bases removed from V and 1 base from J, the gap between germline ends came to 11 bases. The CDR3 bases are TGCGCCAGCAGTCCCCAGAGGCAATCCTACGAGCAGTACTTC. Its translation: CASSPQRQSYEQYF.

This clonotype came up many times. The V gene is TRBV5-1, the J gene TRBJ2-5; the D gene could be TRBD1 or TRBD2 (5 bases each). Trimming removed 0 bases at V and 1 base at J, with 7 bases between. CDR3 length: 14 amino acids. The V gene's germline CDR1 is SGHRS and CDR2 YFSETQ. Here the CDR3 reads CASSLGGAQETQYF. CDR3 nucleotide sequence: TGCGCCAGCAGCTTGGGAGGGGCCCAAGAGACCCAGTACTTC.

This clonotype was observed at least ten times. This chain links TRBV28 with TRBJ2-2; 9 bases fit TRBD2. Trimming at V came to 1 base and at J to 6 bases, leaving 3 bases not matched to a gene. Germline values: CDR1 MDHEN, CDR2 SYDVKM. This CDR3 is 15 amino acids long. CDR3: CASSLSRGGSGELFF. In DNA, the CDR3 is TGTGCCAGCAGTTTATCGCGGGGGGGATCCGGGGAGCTGTTTTTT.

This clonotype has at least ten counts. The chain links TRBV6-1 to TRBJ2-7; possible D gene TRBD1, 6 bases. This CDR3 is built from 13 residues. V dropped 3 bases and J dropped 2 bases, with 8 bases sitting between them. Germline V lookup: CDR1 MNHNS, CDR2 SASEGT. CDR3 DNA: TGTGCCAGCAGTGAGGACAGTACCTACGAGCAGTACTTC. Amino acids: CASSEDSTYEQYF.

This clonotype was found many times. The V gene is TRBV5-1, the J gene TRBJ2-1; 7 nucleotides align to TRBD1. This CDR3 comprises 15 residues. V lost 0 bases to trimming and J lost 8 bases; unmatched junction nucleotides: 8. Germline V gene lookup returns CDR1 SGHRS and CDR2 YFSETQ. DNA of the CDR3: TGCGCCAGCAGCTTGGTACTCGACAGGGCCCATGAGCAGTTCTTC. It is translated as CASSLVLDRAHEQFF.